This T cell receptor beta chain stems from a study of human T cells and chemical hapten exposure. About the study: The study traced per-sample TCR yield variation mainly to small differences in pooled library volumes.

This clonotype appeared many times. The CDR3 loop spans 16 amino acids. V shed 0 bases, J shed 9 bases, and the junction held 14 bases outside the gene matches. Germline CDR1 and CDR2: DFQATT and SNEGSKA (reference sequence). TCRdb recomputed calls from the RACE reads with MiXCR, one row per CDR3 protein. The sample holds approximately 30,000 distinct CDR3 sequences, 5% to 6.5% seen once. Time point reported: patch test 3, about 24 weeks after DPC sensitization. Stated treatment: therapeutic diphenylcyclopropenone sensitization with weekly scalp DPC. The chain recombines TRBV20-1 with TRBJ1-2; 9 bases align to TRBD1. The source was whole blood, collected in connection with sensitization to the hapten diphenylcyclopropenone (DPC). This sequence was found in a young man with alopecia areata. Some clones in this sample may be carry-over from other donors' samples. CDR3 sequence: CSARDPQQGARVSYTF. In DNA, the CDR3 is TGCAGTGCTAGAGACCCCCAACAGGGGGCACGGGTGAGCTACACCTTC.